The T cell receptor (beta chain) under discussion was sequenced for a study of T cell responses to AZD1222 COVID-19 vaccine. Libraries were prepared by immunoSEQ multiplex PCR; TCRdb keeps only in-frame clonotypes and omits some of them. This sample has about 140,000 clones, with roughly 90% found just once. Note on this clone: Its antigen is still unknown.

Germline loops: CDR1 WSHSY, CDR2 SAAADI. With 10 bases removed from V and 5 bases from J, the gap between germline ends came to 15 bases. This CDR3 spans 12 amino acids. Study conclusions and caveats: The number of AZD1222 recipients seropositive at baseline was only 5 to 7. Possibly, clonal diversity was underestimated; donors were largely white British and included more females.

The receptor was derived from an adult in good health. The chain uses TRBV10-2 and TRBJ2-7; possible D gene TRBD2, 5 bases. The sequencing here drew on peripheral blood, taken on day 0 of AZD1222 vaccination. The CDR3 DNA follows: TGCGCCACCGGACTGGCCGGCGACGAGCAGTACTTC. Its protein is CATGLAGDEQYF.